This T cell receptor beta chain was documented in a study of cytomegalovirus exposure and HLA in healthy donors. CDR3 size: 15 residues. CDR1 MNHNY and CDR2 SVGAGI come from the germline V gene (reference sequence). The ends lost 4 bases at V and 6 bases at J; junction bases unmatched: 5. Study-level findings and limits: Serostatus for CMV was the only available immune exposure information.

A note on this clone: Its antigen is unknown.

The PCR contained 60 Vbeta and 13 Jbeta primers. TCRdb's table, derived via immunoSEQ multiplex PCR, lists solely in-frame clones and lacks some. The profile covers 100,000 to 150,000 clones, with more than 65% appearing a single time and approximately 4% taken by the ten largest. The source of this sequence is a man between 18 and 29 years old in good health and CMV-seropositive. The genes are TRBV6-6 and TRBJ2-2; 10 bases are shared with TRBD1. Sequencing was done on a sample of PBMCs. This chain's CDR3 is CASSFGDRGPGELFF. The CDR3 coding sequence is TGTGCCAGCAGTTTTGGGGACAGGGGTCCCGGGGAGCTGTTTTTT.